Here is one TCR beta chain with its context. Its target antigen remains unknown. No much larger clone exists at a distance of one base, and base qualities are not known. Donors were healthy HIV-negative adults with no recently reported acute infections or vaccinations. Only Caucasian adults living in Nashville, Tennessee, USA were represented among the donors. CD4+ T cells were enriched by magnetic negative selection; naive cells were then positively selected on CD45RA, and the negative fraction formed the memory subset. After blood collection by leukapheresis, PBMCs were isolated using Ficoll-Histopaque density gradient centrifugation and then cryopreserved in the vapor phase of liquid nitrogen. Purity and quantity of every magnetically sorted T cell population were checked by analytical flow cytometry. Each sorted fraction had its genomic DNA isolated and then quantified by UV absorbance on a Nanodrop 2000c.

TCR CDR3 regions were amplified from genomic DNA by multiplex PCR using the deep immunoSEQ assay. For each cell subset, the extracted genomic DNA was distributed evenly across all wells of several immunoSEQ 96-well plates, and each plate served as one replicate. Each replicate PCR for sorted subsets received about 180 ng genomic DNA, equal to around 32,000 T cell genomes. Purified libraries were measured with a Qubit 3.0 fluorometer, size-checked on a Bioanalyzer 2100, and measured again with the KAPA Library Quantification kit. Every immunoSEQ 96-well plate was sequenced on a dedicated single-read 150-cycle Illumina NextSeq 550 flow cell. As for how the authors treated the data: Because the immunoSEQ output held only junctional sequences and lacked quality scores, the filtering could not match the filtering applied to full-length reads. Sequences were annotated with PyIR, a Python wrapper for IgBLAST v1.9, and V/J genes and CDR3 were assigned using IMGT germline references. Any read was removed if the V/J assignment was weak (E-value above 1e-6), the CDR3 was missing, or the read contained stop codons, out-of-frame junctions, or ambiguous translated residues. V3J clonotypes were defined as sequences sharing an identical inferred V gene, J gene, and CDR3 amino acid sequence. To compute the percentage overlap between repertoires, the number of shared unique clonotypes was divided by the size of the smaller repertoire. Three approaches were used to assess repertoire richness: RTK rarefaction, the Chao1 estimator, and Recon v2.1 estimates of unobserved clonotypes. For all TCRbeta clonotypes obtained by the gDNA method from a few donors, generation probabilities were computed with OLGA. The clones in this table, taken by TCRdb from immuneACCESS, are in-frame only. Not every clone is retained; where verified, under half of the shortfall comes from an unresolved V gene, and the cause of the rest is unknown. V, J and clone size are those of that table, while D and trimming were read from the DNA. Counted in this sample were roughly 2,300,000 clones; roughly 90% of them appeared once. The ten biggest clones cover more than 0.35% of the sample.

The data were obtained in a study of shared clonotypes between healthy human individuals (dated by TCRdb to about 2020). Regarding the study in general: The cohort comprised a couple of women and three men aged 18 to 49 years. To estimate repertoire size and how much clonotype sharing occurs between individuals, the study deeply sequenced the blood TCR repertoires of five healthy adults. Libraries were prepared and TCR repertoires were sequenced by different laboratories using diverse techniques, in order to increase sequencing depth and limit assay-specific biases. For each donor, CD4 naive and CD4 memory were each run on three plates, CD8 naive on two plates, and CD8 memory on one plate. Between about 0.94 and 10 billion PBMCs per donor were obtained by leukapheresis.

The CDR3 runs 14 residues from the cysteine to the phenylalanine. Just CDR3 DNA is preserved here, 42 bases in frame from base 1. V and J are truncated by 0 bases and 5 bases respectively, leaving an intervening sequence of 10 bases. The CDR1 and CDR2 encoded by the germline V gene (reference sequence) are GTSNPN and SVGIG. What the study reported, not specific to this receptor: Sharing across several donors was observed for roughly 5.4% of naive CD4, around 3.5% of naive CD8, about 2.5% of memory CD4, and roughly 0.4% of memory CD8 clonotypes. Estimated clonotype richness was generally larger for naive than for memory subsets. Compared with non-shared clonotypes, clonotypes shared by all four sorted-subset donors had higher generation probabilities. Pairwise subsampling indicated that sequencing depth was expected to affect the degree of clonotype sharing among donors. Because the study included only a small number of donors, the genetic and exposure-history diversity represented was limited. Sampling was restricted to blood, and TCR repertoires in tissues likely differ from the TCR repertoires found in blood. Even with the large sequencing depth, rarefaction of the sorted-subset datasets indicated that sequencing was incomplete.

The source material was naive CD4+ T cells from PBMCs. The sample's cell subset or site, from its label and the paper: CD45RA+ positively selected. In this chain, TRBV30 is recombined with TRBJ2-2; the D gene cannot be resolved reliably. The TCR sequence derives from a man younger than 35 in good health. Some clones in this sample may be carry-over from other donors' samples. The CDR3 has the sequence CAWSVQPYTGELFF. The DNA is as follows: TGTGCCTGGAGTGTACAGCCCTATACCGGGGAGCTGTTTTTT.